What follows are 17 T cell receptor beta chains derived from one specimen sequenced in a study of T cell repertoires in cytomegalovirus infection. These receptors are not linked to any known antigen. TCRdb ran MiXCR on the reads and lists one entry per CDR3 protein. This sample has some 500,000 distinct CDR3 sequences, with 33% found just once. The sequenced sample was cultured PBMCs, obtained from culture after CMV antigen stimulation. These receptors were obtained from a human donor in good health (CMV status not recorded). Some clones in this sample may be carry-over from other donors' samples.

The sample holds many counts of this clonotype. The chain is built from TRBV20-1 and TRBJ2-5; 9 nucleotides line up with TRBD1. Per the germline V gene, CDR1 is DFQATT and CDR2 is SNEGSKA (reference sequence). The CDR3 is 14 amino acids. Germline trimming cut 5 bases from V and 0 bases from J; bases unmatched to any gene: 4. This CDR3 is CSAHRTGDQETQYF. CDR3 sequence (DNA): TGCAGTGCTCACCGGACAGGGGACCAAGAGACCCAGTACTTC.

In its sample, this clonotype was seen once. The genes are TRBV28 and TRBJ1-6, with D tentatively TRBD1 (5 bases). From germline, CDR1 is MDHEN and CDR2 SYDVKM. The V end lost 10 bases, the J end lost 0 bases, and 16 bases lay between the germline ends. This CDR3 spans 16 amino acids. In nucleotides, the CDR3 is TGTGCCACCTTCCCCGGGGGGAGCTCCTATAATTCACCCCTCCACTTT. Translating it yields CATFPGGSSYNSPLHF.

The chain combines TRBV28 with TRBJ2-7; D remains unclear. This CDR3 comprises 11 residues. The V gene's germline CDR1 is MDHEN and CDR2 SYDVKM. V lost 6 bases, J lost 3 bases, and 6 bases lay in between. The CDR3 DNA follows: TGTGCCAGCAGAGCCGACTACGAGCAGTACTTC. This translates into CASRADYEQYF.

This clonotype was seen many times. V gene TRBV7-2 combines with J gene TRBJ2-3; 13 nucleotides match TRBD2. The CDR3 consists of 17 residues. Germline V gives CDR1 SGHTA, CDR2 FQGNSA. Trimming took 4 bases from V and 2 from J; bases not matched to a gene: 6. CDR3: CASSSTGLAGPTDTQYF. CDR3 coding DNA: TGTGCCAGCAGCTCAACGGGACTAGCGGGACCCACAGATACGCAGTATTTT.

The chain combines TRBV7-2 with TRBJ2-7, with D hard to call. The CDR3 runs to 13 residues. Germline CDR1 reads SGHTA; CDR2 reads FQGNSA. Trimming left V 1 base short and J 7 bases short, with 11 bases between. The CDR3 coding sequence is TGTGCCAGCAGCTTAGTGCGCTTCTCGGAGCAGTACGTC. Translated, it gives CASSLVRFSEQYV.

This clonotype was observed a few times. The chain carries TRBV6-5 and TRBJ2-3; TRBD2 matches 11 bases. Germline V gives CDR1 MNHEY, CDR2 SVGAGI. The CDR3 extends over 13 amino acids. The V and J ends lost 2 bases and 9 bases, in that order; junction bases with no gene match: 1. The CDR3 spells CASSYTSGRTQYF. DNA for the CDR3: TGTGCCAGCAGTTACACTAGCGGGAGAACGCAGTATTTT.

This clonotype was seen a handful of times. The V call is TRBV12-3 or TRBV12-4, the J call TRBJ2-3; TRBD2 agrees at 8 bases. The CDR3 consists of 14 residues. The V segment lost 1 base and the J segment 5 bases; nucleotides outside the gene matches: 2. CDR3 nucleotide sequence: TGTGCCAGCAGTTTAGAGGCGGGGGGAGATACGCAGTATTTT. Protein sequence: CASSLEAGGDTQYF.

This chain joins TRBV6-6 and TRBJ2-7, with D perhaps matching TRBD2 (6 bases). Germline CDR1 is MNHNY and CDR2 is SVGAGI (reference sequence). Trimming took 6 bases from V and 3 from J, leaving 15 bases between them. This CDR3 spans 14 amino acids. This chain's CDR3 is CASRSRGILYEQYV. The CDR3 DNA sequence: TGTGCCAGCAGAAGTCGCGGGATCCTCTACGAGCAGTACGTC.

This rearrangement joins TRBV28 to TRBJ1-2, with a tentative D call TRBD1 (5 bases). CDR1 and CDR2 (germline): MDHEN, SYDVKM. The CDR3 runs 14 residues. Trimming removed 1 base at V and 6 bases at J, with 12 bases between. CDR3 amino acids: CASSLSGLGHGYTF. The DNA of the CDR3 is TGTGCCAGCAGTTTATCAGGGTTGGGGCATGGCTACACCTTC.

The table lists this clonotype with many counts. V is TRBV24-1 and J is TRBJ2-5, with D unresolved. Germline values: CDR1 KGHDR, CDR2 SFDVKD. V lost 6 bases and J lost 7, with 11 bases in between. The CDR3 consists of 12 residues. CDR3: CATSPRLGTQYF. The CDR3 bases are TGTGCCACCAGTCCTCGTCTGGGGACCCAGTACTTC.

The V and J genes are TRBV28 and TRBJ2-5, with 13 positions matching TRBD2. CDR1 is MDHEN, CDR2 SYDVKM, per germline. The CDR3 runs 20 residues. V was clipped by 3 bases and J by 4 bases; unmatched bases: 17. The chain's CDR3 is CASSFSPPGLAGKLGETQYF. The CDR3 DNA reads TGTGCCAGCAGTTTTTCCCCCCCGGGACTAGCGGGAAAATTGGGAGAGACCCAGTACTTC.

This clonotype was seen at least ten times. The J gene is TRBJ2-7, the V gene TRBV6-1; 7 bases map to TRBD2. This CDR3 contains 17 residues. With V trimmed by 4 bases and J by 1 base, 13 bases remained unmatched. Germline V gene lookup returns CDR1 MNHNS and CDR2 SASEGT. CDR3 coding DNA: TGTGCCAGCAGTGTCCGGCGGGAGACCCACAAATCCTACGAGCAGTACTTC. It codes for CASSVRRETHKSYEQYF.

The chain recombines TRBV15 with TRBJ2-6; D ambiguous. CDR1 LNHNV and CDR2 YYDKDF come from the germline V gene (reference sequence). The CDR3 spans 15 residues. V lost 0 bases and J 4 bases, leaving 7 bases between the germline ends. The CDR3 coding sequence is TGTGCCACCAGCAGAGATCGGTCGGGGGCCAACGTCCTGACTTTC. It specifies CATSRDRSGANVLTF.

The gene calls are TRBV11-2 and TRBJ2-5, with 7 bases matching TRBD2. The CDR3 totals 13 residues. The V gene end was trimmed by 6 bases and the J gene end by 2 bases; junction bases not matched to a gene: 3. Per germline, CDR1 SGHAT and CDR2 FQNNGV. CDR3 in amino acids: CASRLGGQETQYF. CDR3 sequence (DNA): TGTGCCAGCAGGTTGGGAGGGCAAGAGACCCAGTACTTC.

The rearrangement links TRBV4-1 to TRBJ1-2; D not certain. V was cut by 0 bases and J by 1 base, with 6 bases left in between. The CDR3 is made up of 14 amino acids. The germline gives CDR1 MGHRA, CDR2 YSYEKL. In nucleotides, the CDR3 is TGCGCCAGCAGCCAAGAGCTGATTAACTATGGCTACACCTTC. Translated, it gives CASSQELINYGYTF.

This clonotype was observed a handful of times. The chain employs TRBV5-4 and TRBJ2-1; 9 positions agree with TRBD2. The V gene's germline CDR1 is SGHNT and CDR2 YYREEE (reference sequence). The J segment lost 5 bases and the V segment lost 4 bases, leaving 13 bases of the junction unmatched. The CDR3 is 17 amino acids. The CDR3 DNA reads TGTGCCAGCAGCCCCGGGACTAGCAGGGTCACACACAATGAGCAGTTCTTC. Translated, it gives CASSPGTSRVTHNEQFF.

J is TRBJ2-5 and V is TRBV7-9, with TRBD1 matching 12 bases. In germline, CDR1 is SEHNR, CDR2 FQNEAQ (reference sequence). CDR3 length equals 16 residues. V trimming: 5 bases; J trimming: 5 bases; junction bases outside the gene matches: 9. This chain's CDR3 is CASSPGDRGPEETQYF. CDR3 coding DNA: TGTGCCAGCAGCCCGGGGGACAGGGGGCCTGAGGAGACCCAGTACTTC. Using reference TRBV7-9 and TRBJ2-5 for the parts outside the CDR3, the full variable domain is DTGVSQNPRHKITKRGQNVTFRCDPISEHNRLYWYRQTLGQGPEFLTYFQNEAQLEKSRLLSDRFSAERPKGSFSTLEIQRTEQGDSAMYLCASSPGDRGPEETQYFGPGTRLLVL.